The rows below give T cell receptor beta chains drawn from one sample of a study of shared clonotypes between healthy human individuals. TCRdb keeps only in-frame clones here, not all; method: immunoSEQ multiplex PCR. Of approximately 1,500,000 clones detected, about 96% appear once; the ten largest clones hold about 1%. Specimen: naive CD4+ T cells sorted from blood. These receptors were collected from a man aged 30 to 45 in good health. CDR3s include the opening cysteine and the closing phenylalanine or tryptophan. Fields, in order: clone size, D gene, CDR3 length, V gene, J gene, CDR3 DNA, CDR3 protein. D genes are given only for firm matches. Expanded clones get a size class; other rows say once, few or many, or leave the size out.

abundance: once; d_gene: .; len: 13; v_gene: TRBV12-5; j_gene: TRBJ2-5; CDR3nt: TGTGCTAGTGGCGGAGCCTCCGGGGAGACCCAGTACTTC; CDR3aa: CASGGASGETQYF
abundance: .; d_gene: TRBD1; len: 15; v_gene: TRBV5-8; j_gene: TRBJ2-1; CDR3nt: TGTGCCAGCAGCTTGAGGACAGGCTCCTACAATGAGCAGTTCTTC; CDR3aa: CASSLRTGSYNEQFF
abundance: .; d_gene: .; len: 17; v_gene: TRBV23-1; j_gene: TRBJ2-6; CDR3nt: TGCGCCAGCAGTCAATCGCTTCGAGGGGCCGGGGCCAACGTCCTGACTTTC; CDR3aa: CASSQSLRGAGANVLTF
abundance: .; d_gene: .; len: 16; v_gene: TRBV7-2; j_gene: TRBJ2-2; CDR3nt: TGTGCCAGCAGCTTAGGCCCAAGCTGGTACACCGGGGAGCTGTTTTTT; CDR3aa: CASSLGPSWYTGELFF
abundance: .; d_gene: .; len: 14; v_gene: TRBV11-2; j_gene: TRBJ2-5; CDR3nt: TGTGCCAGCAGCTTATTAGGCAGGCAAGAGACCCAGTACTTC; CDR3aa: CASSLLGRQETQYF
abundance: .; d_gene: TRBD1; len: 15; v_gene: TRBV5-1; j_gene: TRBJ2-1; CDR3nt: TGCGCCAGCAGACACGATGACAGGGCCTACAATGAGCAGTTCTTC; CDR3aa: CASRHDDRAYNEQFF
abundance: .; d_gene: .; len: 14; v_gene: TRBV29-1; j_gene: TRBJ1-5; CDR3nt: TGCAGCGTTTCATTGGGAATAGGTAATCAGCCCCAGCATTTT; CDR3aa: CSVSLGIGNQPQHF
abundance: .; d_gene: .; len: 20; v_gene: TRBV12-2; j_gene: TRBJ1-5; CDR3nt: TGTGCAAGTCGCTCACCTCGAGCCCAGTGGGGAGTAAGGGACAATCAGCCCCAGCATTTT; CDR3aa: CASRSPRAQWGVRDNQPQHF
abundance: .; d_gene: TRBD2; len: 16; v_gene: TRBV5-1; j_gene: TRBJ2-2; CDR3nt: TGCGCCAGCAGCTTCGGACTAGCGGACGACACCGGGGAGCTGTTTTTT; CDR3aa: CASSFGLADDTGELFF
abundance: .; d_gene: .; len: 13; v_gene: TRBV18; j_gene: TRBJ2-7; CDR3nt: TGTGCCAGCTCCGACCTACCTAAAGACGAGCAGTACTTC; CDR3aa: CASSDLPKDEQYF
abundance: .; d_gene: .; len: 14; v_gene: TRBV11-2; j_gene: TRBJ2-1; CDR3nt: TGTGCCAGCAGCTGGGCTAGCAGATACAATGAGCAGTTCTTC; CDR3aa: CASSWASRYNEQFF
abundance: .; d_gene: TRBD2; len: 14; v_gene: TRBV27; j_gene: TRBJ2-3; CDR3nt: TGTGCCAGCAGTTTAGGTAGCGGGGGTTATACGCAGTATTTT; CDR3aa: CASSLGSGGYTQYF
abundance: .; d_gene: .; len: 14; v_gene: TRBV5-1; j_gene: TRBJ2-7; CDR3nt: TGCGCCAGCAGCTCCAAGGGGGGCGGTTACGAGCAGTACTTC; CDR3aa: CASSSKGGGYEQYF
abundance: .; d_gene: .; len: 16; v_gene: TRBV15; j_gene: TRBJ2-6; CDR3nt: TGTGCCACCAGCAACAGGAATAGAGGGGGGGCCAACGTCCTGACTTTC; CDR3aa: CATSNRNRGGANVLTF
abundance: .; d_gene: TRBD1; len: 15; v_gene: TRBV28; j_gene: TRBJ2-7; CDR3nt: TGTGCCAGCAGTTTATATGGACAGGGGGCTCGAGAGCAGTACTTC; CDR3aa: CASSLYGQGAREQYF
abundance: .; d_gene: TRBD2; len: 17; v_gene: TRBV7-9; j_gene: TRBJ2-1; CDR3nt: TGTGCCAGCAGCTCCGGAGGACTAGCGGGAATTAACAATGAGCAGTTCTTC; CDR3aa: CASSSGGLAGINNEQFF
abundance: .; d_gene: .; len: 15; v_gene: TRBV19; j_gene: TRBJ1-2; CDR3nt: TGTGCCAGTAGTGCTCACAGAGAAGCTAACTATGGCTACACCTTC; CDR3aa: CASSAHREANYGYTF
abundance: .; d_gene: TRBD1; len: 14; v_gene: TRBV5-1; j_gene: TRBJ2-7; CDR3nt: TGCGCCAGCAGCTTCGGACAGGGGCCCTACGAGCAGTACTTC; CDR3aa: CASSFGQGPYEQYF
abundance: .; d_gene: TRBD2; len: 15; v_gene: TRBV19; j_gene: TRBJ2-1; CDR3nt: TGTGCCAGTAGTCCTATAGCGGGAGGGCCAGGGGAGCAGTTCTTC; CDR3aa: CASSPIAGGPGEQFF
abundance: .; d_gene: .; len: 15; v_gene: TRBV5-8; j_gene: TRBJ1-4; CDR3nt: TGTGCCAGCAGCTTGCATCTGGGGTATAATGAAAAACTGTTTTTT; CDR3aa: CASSLHLGYNEKLFF
abundance: once; d_gene: .; len: 16; v_gene: TRBV10-3; j_gene: TRBJ1-1; CDR3nt: TGTGCCATCAGTGCAGGGGCGTTTTTTATGGGGTATGAAGCTTTCTTT; CDR3aa: CAISAGAFFMGYEAFF
abundance: .; d_gene: .; len: 13; v_gene: TRBV5-1; j_gene: TRBJ2-5; CDR3nt: TGCGCCAGCAGCCCGGACATCCAAGAGACCCAGTACTTC; CDR3aa: CASSPDIQETQYF
abundance: .; d_gene: TRBD2; len: 13; v_gene: TRBV29-1; j_gene: TRBJ2-7; CDR3nt: TGCAGCGTTACTAGCGGGAACTCCTACGAGCAGTACTTC; CDR3aa: CSVTSGNSYEQYF
abundance: .; d_gene: .; len: 15; v_gene: TRBV11-2; j_gene: TRBJ2-3; CDR3nt: TGTGCCAGCAGCCCAGGAGAGCGGTACACAGATACGCAGTATTTT; CDR3aa: CASSPGERYTDTQYF
abundance: .; d_gene: TRBD2; len: 15; v_gene: TRBV7-7; j_gene: TRBJ2-1; CDR3nt: TGTGCCAGCAGCTTGCTAGCGGGCTCGTACAATGAGCAGTTCTTC; CDR3aa: CASSLLAGSYNEQFF
abundance: .; d_gene: TRBD2; len: 16; v_gene: TRBV11-1; j_gene: TRBJ2-1; CDR3nt: TGTGCCAGCAGCTTACTGACTAGCGGGAGCCGGGATGAGCAGTTCTTC; CDR3aa: CASSLLTSGSRDEQFF
abundance: .; d_gene: .; len: 15; v_gene: TRBV5-1; j_gene: TRBJ1-5; CDR3nt: TGCGCCAGCAGCTTGTTGGGAACTGGCAATCAGCCCCAGCATTTT; CDR3aa: CASSLLGTGNQPQHF
abundance: .; d_gene: .; len: 18; v_gene: TRBV18; j_gene: TRBJ1-1; CDR3nt: TGTGCCAGCTCACCACGGTTCCTTCTAGGGGGGGAAAACACTGAAGCTTTCTTT; CDR3aa: CASSPRFLLGGENTEAFF
abundance: .; d_gene: TRBD1; len: 13; v_gene: TRBV7-9; j_gene: TRBJ2-1; CDR3nt: TGTGCCAGCAGCTTATCGGAAGGGACAGGAGAGTTCTTC; CDR3aa: CASSLSEGTGEFF
abundance: .; d_gene: .; len: 16; v_gene: TRBV7-2; j_gene: TRBJ2-1; CDR3nt: TGTGCCAGCAGCTTCCAAGCGGACCTCTCCTACAATGAGCAGTTCTTC; CDR3aa: CASSFQADLSYNEQFF
abundance: .; d_gene: .; len: 14; v_gene: TRBV7-6; j_gene: TRBJ2-7; CDR3nt: TGTGCCAGCAGCCTCCCCGGCCCCAAGGACGAGCAGTACTTC; CDR3aa: CASSLPGPKDEQYF
abundance: .; d_gene: TRBD2; len: 17; v_gene: TRBV5-1; j_gene: TRBJ2-1; CDR3nt: TGCGCCAGCAGCTTGCTCCCCGGAATAGCGGGAGTAGATGAGCAGTTCTTC; CDR3aa: CASSLLPGIAGVDEQFF
abundance: .; d_gene: .; len: 13; v_gene: TRBV9; j_gene: TRBJ2-4; CDR3nt: TGTGCCAGCAGCGTAGGGCAGGGTAACATTCAGTACTTC; CDR3aa: CASSVGQGNIQYF
abundance: .; d_gene: TRBD2; len: 14; v_gene: TRBV7-9; j_gene: TRBJ2-5; CDR3nt: TGTGCCAGCAGCCGCGGGGGGGCCCAAGAGACCCAGTACTTC; CDR3aa: CASSRGGAQETQYF
abundance: .; d_gene: .; len: 12; v_gene: TRBV11-3; j_gene: TRBJ2-3; CDR3nt: TGTGCCAGCAGCTCCCCCACAGATACGCAGTATTTT; CDR3aa: CASSSPTDTQYF
abundance: .; d_gene: .; len: 15; v_gene: TRBV30; j_gene: TRBJ2-3; CDR3nt: TGTGCCTGGAGTGTACGGGCTTCCTCCCTGAATACGCAGTATTTT; CDR3aa: CAWSVRASSLNTQYF
abundance: .; d_gene: TRBD1; len: 14; v_gene: TRBV10-3; j_gene: TRBJ2-2; CDR3nt: TGTGCCATCAGGGGACAGGGGGCTCCCGGGGAGCTGTTTTTT; CDR3aa: CAIRGQGAPGELFF
abundance: .; d_gene: TRBD2; len: 16; v_gene: TRBV10-3; j_gene: TRBJ2-1; CDR3nt: TGTGCCATTGGGACTAGCGGGAGAATCTCCTACAATGAGCAGTTCTTC; CDR3aa: CAIGTSGRISYNEQFF
abundance: .; d_gene: TRBD2; len: 17; v_gene: TRBV19; j_gene: TRBJ2-7; CDR3nt: TGTGCCAGTAGTATAGATCTGCGGCTAGCGGGAGTCTACGAGCAGTACTTC; CDR3aa: CASSIDLRLAGVYEQYF
abundance: .; d_gene: .; len: 14; v_gene: TRBV6-6; j_gene: TRBJ2-7; CDR3nt: TGTGCCAGCAGTTACTTGGACAGATCCTACGAGCAGTACTTC; CDR3aa: CASSYLDRSYEQYF
abundance: .; d_gene: TRBD1; len: 17; v_gene: TRBV25-1; j_gene: TRBJ2-3; CDR3nt: TGTGCCAGCAGTGAATATGGACAGGGGACAAACACAGATACGCAGTATTTT; CDR3aa: CASSEYGQGTNTDTQYF
abundance: .; d_gene: .; len: 14; v_gene: TRBV28; j_gene: TRBJ2-7; CDR3nt: TGTGCCAGCAGTTTCAGTGGGAGTGCCTACGAGCAGTACTTC; CDR3aa: CASSFSGSAYEQYF
abundance: .; d_gene: .; len: 12; v_gene: TRBV28; j_gene: TRBJ1-1; CDR3nt: TGTGCCAGCAGTTTCGGGGGCACTGAAGCTTTCTTT; CDR3aa: CASSFGGTEAFF
abundance: .; d_gene: .; len: 14; v_gene: TRBV6-5; j_gene: TRBJ2-4; CDR3nt: TGTGCCAGCAGTTTCGCCCGGGAGGGGGCCATTCAGTACTTC; CDR3aa: CASSFAREGAIQYF
abundance: .; d_gene: TRBD2; len: 16; v_gene: TRBV18; j_gene: TRBJ2-1; CDR3nt: TGTGCCAGCTCACCGGCCGCGGGGGGGACCTACAATGAGCAGTTCTTC; CDR3aa: CASSPAAGGTYNEQFF
abundance: .; d_gene: TRBD2; len: 15; v_gene: TRBV28; j_gene: TRBJ2-2; CDR3nt: TGTGCCAGCAGTTTTCTAGCGGGGAACACCGGGGAGCTGTTTTTT; CDR3aa: CASSFLAGNTGELFF
abundance: .; d_gene: .; len: 16; v_gene: TRBV14; j_gene: TRBJ2-7; CDR3nt: TGTGCCAGCAGCCAAGGAGGTTTGGGGGATCACTACGAGCAGTACTTC; CDR3aa: CASSQGGLGDHYEQYF
abundance: .; d_gene: TRBD1; len: 15; v_gene: TRBV7-2; j_gene: TRBJ2-3; CDR3nt: TGTGCCAGCAGCTTCGGACAGGCCATACAGGATACGCAGTATTTT; CDR3aa: CASSFGQAIQDTQYF
abundance: once; d_gene: TRBD2; len: 21; v_gene: TRBV9; j_gene: TRBJ2-3; CDR3nt: TGTGCCAGCAGCGTTGCCCCGGGGACTAGCGGGAGGCCTTTGAGTACAGATACGCAGTATTTT; CDR3aa: CASSVAPGTSGRPLSTDTQYF
abundance: .; d_gene: TRBD2; len: 13; v_gene: TRBV6-1; j_gene: TRBJ2-3; CDR3nt: TGTGCCAGCAGGGTTAGCGGGACAGATACGCAGTATTTT; CDR3aa: CASRVSGTDTQYF
abundance: .; d_gene: TRBD2; len: 18; v_gene: TRBV7-2; j_gene: TRBJ2-2; CDR3nt: TGTGCCAGCAGCTTAGGACTAGCGAGACGTTACGACACCGGGGAGCTGTTTTTT; CDR3aa: CASSLGLARRYDTGELFF
abundance: .; d_gene: TRBD2; len: 19; v_gene: TRBV7-9; j_gene: TRBJ2-1; CDR3nt: TGTGCCAGCAGTTCCAGAGGAACTAGCGGGAGCAGGGCCTACAATGAGCAGTTCTTC; CDR3aa: CASSSRGTSGSRAYNEQFF
abundance: .; d_gene: .; len: 14; v_gene: TRBV6-1; j_gene: TRBJ2-5; CDR3nt: TGTGCCAGCAGACGCGACAGTTTACAAGAGACCCAGTACTTC; CDR3aa: CASRRDSLQETQYF
abundance: .; d_gene: TRBD1; len: 14; v_gene: TRBV18; j_gene: TRBJ1-5; CDR3nt: TGTGCCAGCTCACTGACAGGGGGCATTCAGCCCCAGCATTTT; CDR3aa: CASSLTGGIQPQHF
abundance: .; d_gene: TRBD1; len: 14; v_gene: TRBV9; j_gene: TRBJ2-7; CDR3nt: TGTGCCAGCAGCGCCGGGACAGGGGGCTACGAGCAGTACTTC; CDR3aa: CASSAGTGGYEQYF